This TCR beta chain was recovered during a study of shared T cell receptors in the human thymus. This CDR3 has 14 amino acids. The germline gives CDR1 SGHDT, CDR2 YYEEEE. The germline V and J ends were trimmed by 3 bases and 3 bases, with 13 bases remaining between them. Measured with immunoSEQ multiplex PCR; TCRdb has only the in-frame clones, and not every one. The sample includes hundreds of thousands of clones, around nine tenths of them seen just once. The data were also submitted as part of a second study, on human thymus T cells. That study reports: Donors were healthy Finnish infants having corrective surgery for congenital heart defects.

The origin of this receptor is a boy younger than two with a congenital heart defect. This sequence joins TRBV5-6 and TRBJ2-7; D gene unclear. Sequencing was performed on thymocytes. As DNA, the CDR3 is TGTGCCAGCAGCTCTTCGACTCGGTACTACGAGCAGTACTTC. As protein: CASSSSTRYYEQYF.